Listed here are 14 T cell receptor beta chains from one sample, sequenced in a study of shared clonotypes between healthy human individuals. Naive CD8 cells comprised CD45RO-negative, CCR7-positively selected cells, excluding terminally differentiated effector memory CD45RA+ cells. The protocol was immunoSEQ multiplex PCR, while the TCRdb copy is restricted to in-frame clones and leaves out a portion. The data hold 1.5 million to 2.5 million clones, with approximately 94% observed a single time. Sequencing input: naive CD8+ T cells sorted from blood. The receptor source for this set is a man between 18 and 29 years old in good health.

This rearrangement joins TRBV18 to TRBJ2-7; TRBD1 matches 7 bases. V was clipped by 0 bases and J by 4 bases; unmatched bases: 12. This CDR3 region has 17 residues. Germline loops: CDR1 KGHSH, CDR2 LQKENI. Here the CDR3 reads CASSPPMTGLIEYEQYF. The CDR3 coding sequence is TGTGCCAGCTCACCACCGATGACAGGGTTGATAGAGTACGAGCAGTACTTC. The whole variable domain, remainder taken from reference TRBV18 and TRBJ2-7, is NAGVMQNPRHLVRRRGQEARLRCSPMKGHSHVYWYRQLPEEGLKFMVYLQKENIIDESGMPKERFSAEFPKEGPSILRIQQVVRGDSAAYFCASSPPMTGLIEYEQYFGPGTRLTVT.

The rearrangement links TRBV6-1 to TRBJ2-7; D is undetermined. The V gene lost 4 bases and the J gene lost 2 bases, with 12 bases spanning the gap. From germline, CDR1 is MNHNS and CDR2 SASEGT. The CDR3 length is 14 residues. The CDR3 DNA sequence: TGTGCCAGCAGTGCATCACCGCCAGCCTACGAGCAGTACTTC. Protein product: CASSASPPAYEQYF.

The chain couples TRBV2 to TRBJ2-1, with D tentatively TRBD1 or TRBD2 (5 bases each). CDR1 is SNHLY and CDR2 is FYNNEI in the germline V gene. The CDR3 spans 15 residues. V lost 5 bases and J 5 bases, leaving 16 bases between the germline ends. The chain's CDR3 is CASSLAWGTNNEQFF. The CDR3 DNA is TGTGCCAGCAGTCTAGCTTGGGGGACCAACAATGAGCAGTTCTTC.

The V and J genes are TRBV11-2 and TRBJ2-7, with D possibly matching TRBD1 (5 bases). The germline V gene has CDR1 SGHAT and CDR2 FQNNGV. Trimming removed 5 bases at V and 3 bases at J, with 17 bases between. The CDR3 spans 15 residues. CDR3 DNA: TGTGCCAGCAGCGGTGACAGTTACGGCGGCTACGAGCAGTACTTC. Residues: CASSGDSYGGYEQYF.

The chain joins TRBV6-1 to TRBJ2-1; D gene uncertain. CDR1 MNHNS and CDR2 SASEGT come from the germline V gene. Trimming left V 3 bases short and J 9 bases short, with 12 bases between. This CDR3 spans 13 amino acids. The CDR3 region has the DNA TGTGCCAGCAGTGATCCGTGGGTCAGTGAGCAGTTCTTC. It is translated as CASSDPWVSEQFF.

V usage is TRBV30 and J usage is TRBJ2-1; TRBD2 aligns across 11 bases. The V gene end was trimmed by 5 bases and the J gene end by 4 bases; junction bases not matched to a gene: 4. CDR3 size: 14 residues. The V gene's germline CDR1 is GTSNPN and CDR2 SVGIG (reference sequence). CDR3 DNA sequence: TGTGCCTGGGGGACTAGCGGAGGGTACAATGAGCAGTTCTTC. Protein product: CAWGTSGGYNEQFF.

There are a few counts of this clone. The chain carries TRBV28 and TRBJ1-5; weak D call: TRBD1 (5 bases). Germline-derived CDR1 and CDR2 are MDHEN and SYDVKM. The CDR3 is made up of 15 amino acids. With 3 bases removed from V and 1 base from J, the gap between germline ends came to 10 bases. DNA for the CDR3: TGTGCCAGCAGTTTTGTGGGGCTGAGCAATCAGCCCCAGCATTTT. This encodes CASSFVGLSNQPQHF.

The chain carries TRBV29-1 and TRBJ2-1; 7 nucleotides match TRBD2. This CDR3 has 14 amino acids. Germline V gene sequence: CDR1 SQVTM, CDR2 ANQGSEA. The J segment lost 5 bases and the V segment lost 7 bases, leaving 11 bases of the junction unmatched. CDR3 sequence: CSGEGIEVHNEQFF. The CDR3 DNA reads TGCAGCGGGGAGGGCATAGAGGTACACAATGAGCAGTTCTTC.

The J gene is TRBJ2-5, the V gene TRBV7-9; 11 positions agree with TRBD2. This CDR3 is built from 16 residues. Germline CDR1 and CDR2: SEHNR and FQNEAQ (reference sequence). The V gene end was trimmed by 5 bases and the J gene end by 3 bases; junction bases not matched to a gene: 8. The CDR3 nucleotides are TGTGCCAGCAGCCCCTCTAGCGGGGGGACCGAAGAGACCCAGTACTTC. Amino acid sequence: CASSPSSGGTEETQYF. The full variable domain, rest sourced from reference TRBV7-9 and TRBJ2-5, is DTGVSQNPRHKITKRGQNVTFRCDPISEHNRLYWYRQTLGQGPEFLTYFQNEAQLEKSRLLSDRFSAERPKGSFSTLEIQRTEQGDSAMYLCASSPSSGGTEETQYFGPGTRLLVL.

The rearrangement uses TRBV6-5 and TRBJ2-2; D gene uncertain. This CDR3 contains 13 residues. V lost 6 bases and J 5 bases, leaving 10 bases between the germline ends. Germline V gene lookup returns CDR1 MNHEY and CDR2 SVGAGI. The CDR3, as DNA: TGTGCCAGCAGCCCCACGAGGACCGGGGAGCTGTTTTTT. This codes for CASSPTRTGELFF.

This sequence joins TRBV7-9 and TRBJ1-1, with D uncertain. The germline V gene has CDR1 SEHNR and CDR2 FQNEAQ (reference sequence). The CDR3 covers 12 residues. Trimming stripped 5 bases from V and 6 bases from J, with 10 bases between. The CDR3, as DNA: TGTGCCAGCAGCCAGGTGGGTGCTGAAGCTTTCTTT. Translation gives CASSQVGAEAFF.

This chain's CDR3 is CASSQDPGTSSEQYF. DNA of the CDR3: TGCGCCAGCAGCCAAGATCCCGGGACTAGCAGTGAGCAGTACTTC. The chain employs TRBV4-1 and TRBJ2-7; TRBD2 aligns across 9 bases. There are 15 residues in the CDR3. The ends lost 0 bases at V and 7 bases at J; junction bases unmatched: 7. In germline, CDR1 is MGHRA, CDR2 YSYEKL.

The chain uses TRBV27 and TRBJ2-7; 13 positions match TRBD2. Germline-derived CDR1 and CDR2 are MNHEY and SMNVEV (reference sequence). Trimming took 5 bases from V and 6 from J; bases not matched to a gene: 4. The CDR3 is 14 residues long. CDR3 sequence reads: CASSQLAGGPEQYF. The CDR3 nucleotides are TGTGCCAGCAGTCAACTAGCGGGAGGGCCCGAGCAGTACTTC.

The chain joins TRBV29-1 to TRBJ2-1; 8 nucleotides align to TRBD2. CDR1 SQVTM and CDR2 ANQGSEA come from the germline V gene. The CDR3 contains 16 residues. V was clipped by 3 bases and J by 8 bases; unmatched bases: 15. Here the CDR3 DNA reads TGCAGCGTTGAGAAAATATGGGGACTAGGGGGGGATGAGCAGTTCTTC. Amino acid sequence: CSVEKIWGLGGDEQFF.